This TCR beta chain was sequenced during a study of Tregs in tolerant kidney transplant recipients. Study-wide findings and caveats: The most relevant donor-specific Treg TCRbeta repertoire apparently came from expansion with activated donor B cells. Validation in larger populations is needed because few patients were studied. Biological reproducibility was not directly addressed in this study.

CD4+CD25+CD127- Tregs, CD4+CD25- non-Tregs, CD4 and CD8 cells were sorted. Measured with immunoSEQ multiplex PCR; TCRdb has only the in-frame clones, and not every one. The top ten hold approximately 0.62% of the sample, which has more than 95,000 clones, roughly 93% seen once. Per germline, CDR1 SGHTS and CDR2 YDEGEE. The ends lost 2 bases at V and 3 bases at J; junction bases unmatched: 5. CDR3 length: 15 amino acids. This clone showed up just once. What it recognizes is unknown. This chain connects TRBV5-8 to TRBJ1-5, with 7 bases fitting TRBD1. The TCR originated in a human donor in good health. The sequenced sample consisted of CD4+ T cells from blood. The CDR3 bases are TGTGCCAGCAGCTTTCTACAGGGGATCAATCAGCCCCAGCATTTT. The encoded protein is CASSFLQGINQPQHF.